The 20 T cell receptor beta chains given below trace back to one sample, sequenced in a study of neurological immune-mediated disorders. TCRdb re-called the 5' RACE reads with MiXCR, one entry per CDR3 protein. The sample contains around 30,000 distinct CDR3 sequences, less than 2.5% of which appear only once. The sample consisted of PBMCs. The receptors come from a woman in her forties or fifties with multiple sclerosis.

At least ten counts were recorded for this clonotype. The V call is TRBV20-1, the J call TRBJ1-3; TRBD1 agrees at 7 bases. The J segment lost 2 bases and the V segment lost 3 bases, leaving 4 bases of the junction unmatched. CDR3 length equals 14 residues. Germline V lookup: CDR1 DFQATT, CDR2 SNEGSKA (reference sequence). CDR3 DNA sequence: TGCAGTGCTAGGGACAGGCACCCTGGAAACACCATATATTTT. Its translation is CSARDRHPGNTIYF.

This clonotype appeared many times. The chain carries TRBV20-1 and TRBJ2-7; D may be TRBD1 or TRBD2 (5 bases each). There are 14 residues in the CDR3. Trimming removed 2 bases at V and 2 bases at J, with 13 bases between. CDR1 DFQATT and CDR2 SNEGSKA come from the germline V gene (reference sequence). Here the CDR3 DNA reads TGCAGTGCTAGACACGGGGCCAGGACCTACGAGCAGTACTTC. Translating gives CSARHGARTYEQYF.

This clonotype is labeled medium-sized. V and J are TRBV12-3 or TRBV12-4 and TRBJ2-7; 7 bases agree with TRBD2. Losses at the gene ends were 6 bases for V and 4 bases for J; bases not matched to a gene: 0. This CDR3 comprises 11 residues. The CDR3 is CASSGGYEQYF. CDR3 in DNA: TGTGCCAGCAGCGGGGGGTACGAGCAGTACTTC.

This clonotype showed up many times. The genes are TRBV4-2 and TRBJ1-2; TRBD1 aligns across 10 bases. Germline-derived CDR1 and CDR2 are LGHNA and YNFKEQ. CDR3 length equals 16 residues. J was trimmed by 6 bases and V by 4 bases; bases with no gene match: 11. CDR3: CASSRRDRGGGDGYTF. CDR3 in DNA: TGTGCCAGCAGCCGACGGGACAGGGGTGGCGGGGATGGCTACACCTTC.

This clonotype was recorded a few times. This chain joins TRBV11-3 and TRBJ1-2; the D gene is possibly TRBD1 (6 bases). Trimming cost V 2 bases and J 6 bases, with 10 bases left between them. CDR3 length: 13 amino acids. Germline V gene lookup returns CDR1 SGHNT and CDR2 YENEEA. The CDR3 region has the DNA TGTGCCAGCAGCTTATGGACAGTTAATGGCTACACCTTC. It translates to CASSLWTVNGYTF.

The gene calls are TRBV6-5 and TRBJ1-1; TRBD1 matches 7 bases. The CDR3 has 14 amino acids. Germline CDR1 is MNHEY and CDR2 is SVGAGI. Trimming at V came to 8 bases and at J to 3 bases, leaving 9 bases not matched to a gene. In DNA form, the CDR3 reads TGTGCCAGCGGAGGGATAGGACAGGACACTGAAGCTTTCTTT. This codes for CASGGIGQDTEAFF.

Comment on this clonotype: As the CDR3 is not closed by the conserved phenylalanine or tryptophan, this likely results from a read error. This chain connects TRBV5-6 to TRBJ1-2; D is perhaps TRBD1 (6 bases). Per germline, CDR1 SGHDT and CDR2 YYEEEE. V lost 2 bases to trimming and J lost 3 bases, with 20 bases between them. The CDR3 totals 17 residues. CDR3 coding DNA: TGTGCCAGCAGCTTCTCCCCCGGGTGGGGGGGCGACTATGGCTACACCTAC. Its translation is CASSFSPGWGGDYGYTY.

Ten or more counts support this clonotype. The J gene is TRBJ1-6, the V gene TRBV25-1; unclear D gene. Germline lookup yields CDR1 MGHDK and CDR2 SYGVNS. Trimming took 10 bases from V and 2 from J, leaving 9 bases between them. The CDR3 has 13 amino acids. The chain's CDR3 is CATTETYNSPLHF. For the CDR3, the DNA is TGTGCCACTACAGAAACCTATAATTCACCCCTCCACTTT.

This clonotype was recorded at least ten times. The genes are TRBV4-2 and TRBJ1-1, with D maybe TRBD1 (6 bases). The V end was cut by 3 bases, the J end by 1 base, with 12 bases between. The germline V gene encodes CDR1 LGHNA and CDR2 YNFKEQ. The CDR3 extends over 15 amino acids. The CDR3 protein is CASSHVQGTNTEAFF. CDR3 DNA: TGTGCCAGCAGCCACGTACAGGGAACGAACACTGAAGCTTTCTTT.

This clonotype was observed many times. The CDR3 sequence is CASSPGTVYEQYF. CDR3 sequence (DNA): TGTGCCAGCAGCCCCGGGACAGTCTACGAGCAGTACTTC. This chain joins TRBV12-3 or TRBV12-4 and TRBJ2-7; TRBD1 agrees at 7 bases. The CDR3 is 13 amino acids. V trimming: 6 bases; J trimming: 3 bases; junction bases outside the gene matches: 5.

With regard to this clonotype: The missing conserved phenylalanine or tryptophan at the end of this CDR3 makes a read error likely. No DNA is shown, since the ends of the CDR3 on it are uncertain; the CDR3 is the one TCRdb lists. The J gene is TRBJ1-6, the V gene TRBV7-7. Germline V CDR1 and CDR2: SSHAT, FNYEAQ (reference sequence). 16 amino acids form the CDR3, both terminal residues included. This chain's CDR3 is CASSLGRIQSNSPLNI.

This clonotype showed up just a few times. This chain links TRBV25-1 with TRBJ2-1, with TRBD2 matching over 13 bases. The CDR3 consists of 15 residues. The J segment lost 6 bases and the V segment lost 6 bases, leaving 5 bases of the junction unmatched. Germline lookup yields CDR1 MGHDK and CDR2 SYGVNS. This CDR3 reads CASSRLAGGPNEQFF. The CDR3 nucleotides read TGTGCCAGCAGCCGACTAGCGGGAGGTCCCAATGAGCAGTTCTTC. The full variable domain, completed using reference TRBV25-1 and TRBJ2-1, is EADIYQTPRYLVIGTGKKITLECSQTMGHDKMYWYQQDPGMELHLIHYSYGVNSTEKGDLSSESTVSRIRTEHFPLTLESARPSHTSQYLCASSRLAGGPNEQFFGPGTRLTVL.

This clonotype was detected ten times or more. The V call is TRBV20-1, the J call TRBJ2-7; possibly TRBD1 for D (6 bases). The CDR3 covers 16 residues. The germline V gene has CDR1 DFQATT and CDR2 SNEGSKA (reference sequence). Between the trimmed V and J ends, which lost 0 bases and 1 base, there was a span of 16 bases. The CDR3, as DNA: TGCAGTGCTAGAGATTGGGGGCAGGGGACATCCTACGAGCAGTACTTC. This gives the protein CSARDWGQGTSYEQYF.

There are many counts of this clonotype. This sequence joins TRBV4-1 and TRBJ1-4; TRBD1 is a possible D gene (6 bases). In germline, CDR1 is MGHRA, CDR2 YSYEKL. With 5 bases removed from V and 4 bases from J, the gap between germline ends came to 14 bases. The CDR3 covers 15 residues. The CDR3 is CASSSSGTSNEKLFF. The DNA for the CDR3 is TGCGCCAGCAGCTCCTCCGGGACAAGTAATGAAAAACTGTTTTTT.

This clonotype occurred many times. V usage is TRBV7-6 and J usage is TRBJ1-4; D ambiguous. The CDR3 length is 15 residues. Trimming stripped 3 bases from V and 7 bases from J, with 15 bases between. Germline loops: CDR1 SGHVS, CDR2 FNYEAQ. CDR3: CASSFEGSSTEKLFF. CDR3 sequence (DNA): TGTGCCAGCAGCTTTGAAGGGAGTTCTACTGAAAAACTGTTTTTT. The full variable domain, completed using reference TRBV7-6 and TRBJ1-4, is GAGVSQSPRYKVTKRGQDVALRCDPISGHVSLYWYRQALGQGPEFLTYFNYEAQQDKSGLPNDRFSAERPEGSISTLTIQRTEQRDSAMYRCASSFEGSSTEKLFFGSGTQLSVL.

This clonotype was found many times. CDR3 in DNA: TGCAGTGCTAGACTACCCGGCAGGACAGATACGCAGTATTTT. It yields the protein CSARLPGRTDTQYF. The gene calls are TRBV20-1 and TRBJ2-3; D is undetermined. V was pared by 2 bases and J by 3 bases, with 12 bases between. Germline V gene data show CDR1 as DFQATT and CDR2 as SNEGSKA (reference sequence). The CDR3 has 14 amino acids.

This clonotype came up a few times. V gene TRBV5-1 combines with J gene TRBJ2-2, with 7 positions matching TRBD1. The CDR3 is made up of 16 amino acids. Germline V CDR1 and CDR2: SGHRS, YFSETQ. V was clipped by 5 bases and J by 0 bases; unmatched bases: 7. The CDR3 bases are TGCGCCAGCAGTAGGGGGACAGCCGCGAACACCGGGGAGCTGTTTTTT. This gives the protein CASSRGTAANTGELFF.

This clonotype appeared many times. The chain couples TRBV29-1 to TRBJ2-2, with TRBD2 identical over 8 bases. Germline loops: CDR1 SQVTM, CDR2 ANQGSEA. The CDR3 is 12 residues long. V gave up 8 bases and J gave up 5 bases; unmatched junction bases: 4. The CDR3 loop is CSSSSGTGELFF. Here the CDR3 DNA reads TGCAGCTCCTCTAGCGGGACCGGGGAGCTGTTTTTT.

The sample holds many counts of this clonotype. This chain connects TRBV20-1 to TRBJ1-2, with a tentative D call TRBD1 (5 bases). V was clipped by 0 bases and J by 4 bases, with 12 bases between them. This CDR3 is built from 14 residues. The germline gives CDR1 DFQATT, CDR2 SNEGSKA (reference sequence). The CDR3 DNA follows: TGCAGTGCTAGAGAGCAAGGGGATGCCTATGGCTACACCTTC. Amino acids: CSAREQGDAYGYTF.

This clonotype occurred many times. This chain links TRBV5-4 with TRBJ2-7; no definite D call. Germline V gene data show CDR1 as SGHNT and CDR2 as YYREEE (reference sequence). This CDR3 has 11 residues. V lost 2 bases and J lost 5, with 5 bases in between. This CDR3 reads CASSLLDEQYF. CDR3 nucleotide sequence: TGTGCCAGCAGCTTATTGGACGAGCAGTACTTC.